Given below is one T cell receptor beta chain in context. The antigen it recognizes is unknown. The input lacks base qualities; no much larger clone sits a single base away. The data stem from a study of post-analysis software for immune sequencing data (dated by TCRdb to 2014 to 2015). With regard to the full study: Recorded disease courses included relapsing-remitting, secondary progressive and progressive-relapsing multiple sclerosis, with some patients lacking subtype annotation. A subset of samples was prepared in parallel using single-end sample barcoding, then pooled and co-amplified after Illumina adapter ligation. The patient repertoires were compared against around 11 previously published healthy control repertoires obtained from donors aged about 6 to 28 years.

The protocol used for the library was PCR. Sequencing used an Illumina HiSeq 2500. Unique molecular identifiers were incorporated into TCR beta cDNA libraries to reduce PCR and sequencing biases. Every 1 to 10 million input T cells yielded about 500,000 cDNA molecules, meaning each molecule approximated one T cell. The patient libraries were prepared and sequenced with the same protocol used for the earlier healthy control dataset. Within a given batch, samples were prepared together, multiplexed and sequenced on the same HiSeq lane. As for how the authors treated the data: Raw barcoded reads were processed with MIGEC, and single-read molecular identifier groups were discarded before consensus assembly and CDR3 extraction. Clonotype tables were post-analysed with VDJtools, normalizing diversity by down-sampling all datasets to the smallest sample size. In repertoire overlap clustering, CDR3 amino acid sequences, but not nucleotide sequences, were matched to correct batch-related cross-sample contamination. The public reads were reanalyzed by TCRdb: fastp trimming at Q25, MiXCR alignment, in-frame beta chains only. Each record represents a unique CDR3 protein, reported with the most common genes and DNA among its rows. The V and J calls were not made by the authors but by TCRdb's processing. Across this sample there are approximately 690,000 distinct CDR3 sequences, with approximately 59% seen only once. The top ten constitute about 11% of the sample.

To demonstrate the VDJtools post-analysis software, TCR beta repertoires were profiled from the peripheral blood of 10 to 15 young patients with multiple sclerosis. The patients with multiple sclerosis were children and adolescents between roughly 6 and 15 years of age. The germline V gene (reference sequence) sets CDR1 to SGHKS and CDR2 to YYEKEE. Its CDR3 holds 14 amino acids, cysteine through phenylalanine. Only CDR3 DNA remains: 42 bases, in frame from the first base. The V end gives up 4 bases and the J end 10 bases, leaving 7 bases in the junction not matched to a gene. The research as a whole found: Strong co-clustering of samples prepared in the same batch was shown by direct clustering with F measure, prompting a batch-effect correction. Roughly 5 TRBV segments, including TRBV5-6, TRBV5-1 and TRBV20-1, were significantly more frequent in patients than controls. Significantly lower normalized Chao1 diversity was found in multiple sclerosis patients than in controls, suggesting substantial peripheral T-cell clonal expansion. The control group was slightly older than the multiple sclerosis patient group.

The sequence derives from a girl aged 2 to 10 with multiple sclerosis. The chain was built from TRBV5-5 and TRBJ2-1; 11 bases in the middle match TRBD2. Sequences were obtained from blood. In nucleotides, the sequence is TGTGCCAGCAGCCCGTCTAGCGGGAGGCGAGAGCAGTTCTTC. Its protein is CASSPSSGRREQFF. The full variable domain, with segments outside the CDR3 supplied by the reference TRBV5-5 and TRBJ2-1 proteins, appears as DAGVTQSPTHLIKTRGQQVTLRCSPISGHKSVSWYQQVLGQGPQFIFQYYEKEERGRGNFPDRFSARQFPNYSSELNVNALLLGDSALYLCASSPSSGRREQFFGPGTRLTVL.